The rows below give T cell receptor beta chains drawn from one sample of a study of TIL therapy for anti-PD-1-resistant metastatic lung cancer. TCRdb's table, derived via immunoSEQ multiplex PCR, lists solely in-frame clones and lacks some. The sample has 35,000 to 55,000 clones; 79% are singletons. The source material was blood, sampled at baseline. The receptor set was obtained from a man in his 70s with non-small cell lung cancer. Both conserved end residues are part of each CDR3. Each record gives: CDR3 length, D gene, J gene, V gene, clone size, CDR3 DNA, CDR3 protein. D genes are given only for firm matches. Clone sizes are given selectively: once, few, many, or a class where the clone is expanded.

CDR3 length: 12
D gene: .
J gene: TRBJ1-1
V gene: TRBV7-3
clone size: .
CDR3 DNA: TGTGCCAGCAGCGTAGATGGCACTGAAGCTTTCTTT
CDR3 protein: CASSVDGTEAFF

CDR3 length: 15
D gene: TRBD2
J gene: TRBJ2-7
V gene: TRBV11-3
clone size: .
CDR3 DNA: TGTGCCAGCAGCTTACAGTCCGGGACTACAGATGAGCAGTACTTC
CDR3 protein: CASSLQSGTTDEQYF

CDR3 length: 14
D gene: TRBD1
J gene: TRBJ1-4
V gene: TRBV28
clone size: .
CDR3 DNA: TGTGCCAGCAGCCCACAGGGGGCCGGCGAAAAACTGTTTTTT
CDR3 protein: CASSPQGAGEKLFF

CDR3 length: 15
D gene: .
J gene: TRBJ2-2
V gene: TRBV5-4
clone size: once
CDR3 DNA: TGTGCCAGCAGCTCAAAACAGCTAAACACCGGGGAGCTGTTTTTT
CDR3 protein: CASSSKQLNTGELFF

CDR3 length: 14
D gene: .
J gene: TRBJ1-2
V gene: TRBV9
clone size: .
CDR3 DNA: TGTGCCAGCAGCGGGTTCGGGACGGGCTATGGCTACACCTTC
CDR3 protein: CASSGFGTGYGYTF

CDR3 length: 11
D gene: .
J gene: TRBJ1-2
V gene: TRBV28
clone size: .
CDR3 DNA: TGTGCCAGCAGGGAAGATGGGACCGAACGCTTC
CDR3 protein: CASREDGTERF

CDR3 length: 15
D gene: .
J gene: TRBJ2-5
V gene: TRBV5-1
clone size: .
CDR3 DNA: TGCGCCAGCAGCTCAGGGGGAGGAGGTGCAGAGACCCAGTACTTC
CDR3 protein: CASSSGGGGAETQYF

CDR3 length: 16
D gene: TRBD2
J gene: TRBJ2-7
V gene: TRBV5-1
clone size: .
CDR3 DNA: TGCGCCAGCAGCTTGTTGCCTAGCGGAACTACCTACGAGCAGTACTTC
CDR3 protein: CASSLLPSGTTYEQYF

CDR3 length: 15
D gene: .
J gene: TRBJ2-1
V gene: TRBV21-1
clone size: .
CDR3 DNA: TGTGCCAGCAGCAAAAGAGGGTCTAAGTACAATGAGCAGTTCTTC
CDR3 protein: CASSKRGSKYNEQFF

CDR3 length: 16
D gene: TRBD2
J gene: TRBJ2-7
V gene: TRBV19
clone size: .
CDR3 DNA: TGTGCCAGTAGTCCCGGACTAGCGGGAGAAGGGTACGAGCAGTACTTC
CDR3 protein: CASSPGLAGEGYEQYF

CDR3 length: 14
D gene: TRBD1
J gene: TRBJ2-5
V gene: TRBV7-7
clone size: .
CDR3 DNA: TGTGCTAGCAGCGCCGGGACAGGGGTCGAGACCCAGTACTTC
CDR3 protein: CASSAGTGVETQYF

CDR3 length: 16
D gene: TRBD1
J gene: TRBJ2-5
V gene: TRBV4-1
clone size: .
CDR3 DNA: TGCGCCAGCAGCCAAGTACCCCGACAGGGGGGAAAGACCCAGTACTTC
CDR3 protein: CASSQVPRQGGKTQYF

CDR3 length: 14
D gene: .
J gene: TRBJ2-3
V gene: TRBV19
clone size: .
CDR3 DNA: TGTGCCAGTAGTCTGGGGACCAACACAGATACGCAGTATTTT
CDR3 protein: CASSLGTNTDTQYF